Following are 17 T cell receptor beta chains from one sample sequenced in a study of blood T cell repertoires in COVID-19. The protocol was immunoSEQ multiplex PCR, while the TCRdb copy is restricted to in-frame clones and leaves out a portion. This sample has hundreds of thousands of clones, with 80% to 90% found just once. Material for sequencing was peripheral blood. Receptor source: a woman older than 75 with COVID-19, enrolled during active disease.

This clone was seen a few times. The CDR3 spells CASSEDRGSNYGYTF. CDR3 nucleotide sequence: TGTGCCAGCAGTGAAGATCGCGGATCTAACTATGGCTACACCTTC. The genes are TRBV6-1 and TRBJ1-2; D unclear. The CDR3 extends over 15 amino acids. Germline V lookup: CDR1 MNHNS, CDR2 SASEGT. V was clipped by 1 base and J by 0 bases, with 9 bases between them.

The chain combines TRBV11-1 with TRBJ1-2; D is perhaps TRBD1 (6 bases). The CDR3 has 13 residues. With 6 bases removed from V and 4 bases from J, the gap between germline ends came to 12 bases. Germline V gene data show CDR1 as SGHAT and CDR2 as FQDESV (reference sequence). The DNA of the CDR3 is TGTGCCAGCAGTGACCAGGGGATCTATGGCTACACCTTC. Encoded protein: CASSDQGIYGYTF.

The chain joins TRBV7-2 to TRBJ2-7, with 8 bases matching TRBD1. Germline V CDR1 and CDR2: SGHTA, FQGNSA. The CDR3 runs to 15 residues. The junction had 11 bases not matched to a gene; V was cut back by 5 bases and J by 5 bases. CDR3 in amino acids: CASSPQMDRAHEQYF. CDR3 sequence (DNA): TGTGCCAGCAGCCCCCAAATGGACAGGGCCCACGAGCAGTACTTC.

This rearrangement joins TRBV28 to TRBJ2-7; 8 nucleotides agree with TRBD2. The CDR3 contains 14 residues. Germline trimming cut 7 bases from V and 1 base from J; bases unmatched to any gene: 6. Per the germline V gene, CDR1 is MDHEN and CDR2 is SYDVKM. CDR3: CASIGGGRSYEQYF. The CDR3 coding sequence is TGTGCCAGCATCGGGGGGGGCAGATCCTACGAGCAGTACTTC.

CDR3 sequence: CASSSGGTQYF. The CDR3 DNA is TGTGCCAGCAGCTCGGGGGGGACCCAGTACTTC. This chain uses TRBV3-1 (or the pseudogene TRBV3-2) with TRBJ2-5, with 7 positions matching TRBD2. Germline V gene lookup returns CDR1 LGHDT and CDR2 YNNKEL (reference sequence). This CDR3 region has 11 residues. The V and J ends lost 5 bases and 7 bases, in that order; junction bases with no gene match: 1.

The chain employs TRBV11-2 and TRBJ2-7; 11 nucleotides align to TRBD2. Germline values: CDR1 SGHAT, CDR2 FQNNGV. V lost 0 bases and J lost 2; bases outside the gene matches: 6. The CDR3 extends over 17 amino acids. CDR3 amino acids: CASSLDFLAGGAYEQYF. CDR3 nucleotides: TGTGCCAGCAGCTTAGATTTCCTAGCGGGGGGTGCCTACGAGCAGTACTTC. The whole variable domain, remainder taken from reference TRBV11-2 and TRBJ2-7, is EAGVAQSPRYKIIEKRQSVAFWCNPISGHATLYWYQQILGQGPKLLIQFQNNGVVDDSQLPKDRFSAERLKGVDSTLKIQPAKLEDSAVYLCASSLDFLAGGAYEQYFGPGTRLTVT.

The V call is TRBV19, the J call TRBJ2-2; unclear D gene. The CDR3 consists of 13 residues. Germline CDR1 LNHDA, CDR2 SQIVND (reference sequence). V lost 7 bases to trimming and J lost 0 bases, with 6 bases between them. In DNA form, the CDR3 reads TGTGCCAGTAAAGCCCCGAACACCGGGGAGCTGTTTTTT. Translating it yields CASKAPNTGELFF.

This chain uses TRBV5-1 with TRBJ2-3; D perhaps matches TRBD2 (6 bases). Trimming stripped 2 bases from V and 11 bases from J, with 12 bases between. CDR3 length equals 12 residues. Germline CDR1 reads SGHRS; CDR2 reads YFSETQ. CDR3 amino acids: CASSFRGDGQYF. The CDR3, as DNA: TGCGCCAGCAGCTTCCGCGGGGACGGGCAGTATTTT.

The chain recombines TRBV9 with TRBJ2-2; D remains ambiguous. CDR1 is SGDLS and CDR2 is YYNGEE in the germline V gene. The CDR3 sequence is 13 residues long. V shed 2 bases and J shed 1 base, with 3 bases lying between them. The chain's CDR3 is CASSVMNTGELFF. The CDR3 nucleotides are TGTGCCAGCAGCGTCATGAACACCGGGGAGCTGTTTTTT.

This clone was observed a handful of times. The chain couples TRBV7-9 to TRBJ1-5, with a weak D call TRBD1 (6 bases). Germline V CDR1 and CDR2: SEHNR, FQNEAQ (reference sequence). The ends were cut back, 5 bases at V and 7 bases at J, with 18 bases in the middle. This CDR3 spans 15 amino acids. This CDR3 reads CASSRGTGTWQPQHF. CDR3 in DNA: TGTGCCAGCAGCCGAGGCACAGGGACATGGCAGCCCCAGCATTTT.

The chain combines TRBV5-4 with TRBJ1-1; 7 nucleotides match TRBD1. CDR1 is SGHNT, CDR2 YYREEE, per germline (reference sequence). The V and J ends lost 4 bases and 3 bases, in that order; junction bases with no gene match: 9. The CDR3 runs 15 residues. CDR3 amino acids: CASSPTRQGYTEAFF. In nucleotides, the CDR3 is TGTGCCAGCAGCCCAACTAGACAGGGATACACTGAAGCTTTCTTT.

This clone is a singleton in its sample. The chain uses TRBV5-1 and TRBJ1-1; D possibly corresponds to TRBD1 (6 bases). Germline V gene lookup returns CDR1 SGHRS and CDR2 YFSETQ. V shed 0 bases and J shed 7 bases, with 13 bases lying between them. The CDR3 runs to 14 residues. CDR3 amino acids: CASSLESGGDEAFF. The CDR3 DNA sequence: TGCGCCAGCAGCTTGGAGTCGGGGGGCGATGAAGCTTTCTTT.

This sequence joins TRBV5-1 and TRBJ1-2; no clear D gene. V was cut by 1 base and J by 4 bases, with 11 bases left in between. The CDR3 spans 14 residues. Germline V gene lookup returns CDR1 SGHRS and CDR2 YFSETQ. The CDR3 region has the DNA TGCGCCAGCAGCTTGATCGCAGGCAGCTATGGCTACACCTTC. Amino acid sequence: CASSLIAGSYGYTF.

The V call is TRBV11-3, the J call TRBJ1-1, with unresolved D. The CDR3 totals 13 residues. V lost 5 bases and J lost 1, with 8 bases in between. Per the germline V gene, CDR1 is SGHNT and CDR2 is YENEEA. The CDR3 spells CASSATANTEAFF. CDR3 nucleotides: TGTGCCAGCAGCGCAACAGCGAACACTGAAGCTTTCTTT.

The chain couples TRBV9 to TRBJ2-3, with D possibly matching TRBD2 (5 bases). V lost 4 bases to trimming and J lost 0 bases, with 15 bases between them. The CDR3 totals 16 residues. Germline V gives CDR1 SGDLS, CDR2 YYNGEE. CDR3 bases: TGTGCCAGCAGCTCCCGGAGGTCCCCTAGCACAGATACGCAGTATTTT. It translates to CASSSRRSPSTDTQYF.

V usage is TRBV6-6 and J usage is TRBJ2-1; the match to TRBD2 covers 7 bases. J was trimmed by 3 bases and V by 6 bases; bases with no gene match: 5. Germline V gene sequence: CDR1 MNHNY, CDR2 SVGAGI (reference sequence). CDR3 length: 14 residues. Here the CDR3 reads CASRRGENYNEQFF. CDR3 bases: TGTGCCAGCAGACGGGGGGAGAACTACAATGAGCAGTTCTTC.

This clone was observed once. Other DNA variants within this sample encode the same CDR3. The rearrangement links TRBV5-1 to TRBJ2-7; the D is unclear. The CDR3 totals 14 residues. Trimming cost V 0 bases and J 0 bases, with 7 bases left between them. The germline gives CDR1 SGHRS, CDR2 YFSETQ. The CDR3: CASSLVESSYEQYF. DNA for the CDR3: TGCGCCAGCAGCTTGGTAGAAAGCTCCTACGAGCAGTACTTC.